In this sample, the clone carrying this T cell receptor (beta chain) turned up once. Its antigen is currently unknown. PBMCs that had been cryopreserved were the source of about 2 micrograms of genomic DNA for TCR beta libraries. The data originate from a study of cytotoxic CD8 clonotypes in ibrutinib-treated CLL. Overall study context: Productive templates averaged approximately 260,000 per sample, and productive rearrangements 90,000 to 100,000.

Findings and caveats of the study: While tracking circulating CD8+ T-cell counts, baseline clonality exceeded that of age-matched healthy donors.

The CDR3 is 13 residues long. The germline gives CDR1 SGHTA, CDR2 FQGNSA. Trimming removed 7 bases from V and 6 bases from J; junction bases left unmatched: 6. This table comes from immunoSEQ multiplex PCR, and its TCRdb copy is limited to in-frame clones, with some not included. The table shows about 97,000 clones, with roughly 80% occurring only once. J is TRBJ1-1 and V is TRBV7-2; 9 positions match TRBD1. The clonotype comes from a human donor with chronic lymphocytic leukemia. The specimen comprised PBMCs, sampled after 12 months of ibrutinib treatment. The CDR3 DNA reads TGTGCCAGCATGGGACAGGGAATCCCTGAAGCTTTCTTT. Translation: CASMGQGIPEAFF.